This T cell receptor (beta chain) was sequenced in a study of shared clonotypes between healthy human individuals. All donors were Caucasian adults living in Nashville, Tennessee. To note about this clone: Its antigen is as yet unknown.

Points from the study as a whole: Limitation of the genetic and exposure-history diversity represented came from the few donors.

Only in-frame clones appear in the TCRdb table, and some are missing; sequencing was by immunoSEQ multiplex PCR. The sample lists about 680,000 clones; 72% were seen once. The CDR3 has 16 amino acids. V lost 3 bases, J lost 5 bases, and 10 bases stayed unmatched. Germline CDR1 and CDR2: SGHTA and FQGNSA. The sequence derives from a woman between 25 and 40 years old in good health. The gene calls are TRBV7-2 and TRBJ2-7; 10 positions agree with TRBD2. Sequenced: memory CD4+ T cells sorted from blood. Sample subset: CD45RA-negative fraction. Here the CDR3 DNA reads TGTGCCAGCAGCTTCCGAGTAGCGGGAGGAGTCAACGAGCAGTACTTC. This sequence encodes CASSFRVAGGVNEQYF.